Below are 7 T cell receptor beta chains sequenced from a single sample in a study of T cell repertoires in cytomegalovirus infection. One entry per CDR3 protein, called by TCRdb with MiXCR from the reads. The data contain 570,000 or so distinct CDR3 sequences, roughly 42% of them singletons. Antigens of these TCRs are unknown. The specimen was cultured PBMCs, collected from culture after CMV antigen stimulation. These receptors were obtained from a human donor in good health (CMV status not recorded). Some clones in this sample may be carry-over from other donors' samples.

As concerns this clonotype: A junction end diverges from the germline sequence, so it may reflect a read error. This chain connects TRBV5-3 to TRBJ1-2; D is unresolved. TRBV5-3 is an ORF, and what it does is uncertain. This CDR3 contains 13 residues. The CDR3 here is CASSFSSDYGYTF. CDR3 coding DNA: TGTGCCAGCAGCTTCTCGTCCGACTATGGCTACACCTTC.

V usage is TRBV4-3 and J usage is TRBJ2-3; D gene unclear. The germline gives CDR1 LGHNA, CDR2 YSLEER. The CDR3 totals 15 residues. V was trimmed by 3 bases and J by 0 bases, leaving 10 bases between them. In DNA, the CDR3 is TGCGCCAGCAGCCATCGTTCGTCTAGCACAGATACGCAGTATTTT. It codes for CASSHRSSSTDTQYF.

The chain joins TRBV4-2 to TRBJ2-1; a possible D gene is TRBD2 (6 bases). V gave up 2 bases and J gave up 3 bases, with 8 bases separating them. The CDR3 is made up of 14 amino acids. Germline V gene lookup returns CDR1 LGHNA and CDR2 YNFKEQ. The CDR3 protein is CASSQPGSYNEQFF. The CDR3 DNA is TGTGCCAGCAGCCAACCCGGGAGCTACAATGAGCAGTTCTTC.

The V call is TRBV6-1, the J call TRBJ1-1; D perhaps matches TRBD1 (5 bases). CDR1 MNHNS and CDR2 SASEGT come from the germline V gene. V was cut by 3 bases and J by 4 bases, with 9 bases left in between. The CDR3 runs 13 residues. CDR3 residues: CASSEGGSTEAFF. CDR3 bases: TGTGCCAGCAGTGAGGGGGGGAGCACTGAAGCTTTCTTT.

The J gene is TRBJ1-1, the V gene TRBV18; 7 bases map to TRBD1. CDR3 length: 16 amino acids. The germline gives CDR1 KGHSH, CDR2 LQKENI. V lost 3 bases to trimming and J lost 0 bases; unmatched junction nucleotides: 7. The CDR3 is CASSPHPGQLNTEAFF. In DNA, the CDR3 is TGTGCCAGCTCACCTCATCCGGGACAGCTGAACACTGAAGCTTTCTTT.

This clonotype has only one observation. The chain couples TRBV30 to TRBJ1-1, with 8 bases aligning to TRBD1. The CDR3 has 15 residues. Trimming at V came to 5 bases and at J to 1 base, leaving 9 bases not matched to a gene. CDR1 GTSNPN and CDR2 SVGIG come from the germline V gene (reference sequence). In DNA, the CDR3 is TGTGCCTGGGGGACGCAGGGGGCGGGGAACACTGAAGCTTTCTTT. It is translated as CAWGTQGAGNTEAFF.

This clonotype was observed a handful of times. J is TRBJ2-1 and V is TRBV19, with D maybe TRBD2 (7 bases). Trimming cost V 5 bases and J 8 bases, with 13 bases left between them. This CDR3 is 13 amino acids long. Germline CDR1 is LNHDA and CDR2 is SQIVND (reference sequence). In DNA form, the CDR3 reads TGTGCCAGTAGTTTCCGGGGGGCCGATGAGCAGTTCTTC. Translated, it gives CASSFRGADEQFF.